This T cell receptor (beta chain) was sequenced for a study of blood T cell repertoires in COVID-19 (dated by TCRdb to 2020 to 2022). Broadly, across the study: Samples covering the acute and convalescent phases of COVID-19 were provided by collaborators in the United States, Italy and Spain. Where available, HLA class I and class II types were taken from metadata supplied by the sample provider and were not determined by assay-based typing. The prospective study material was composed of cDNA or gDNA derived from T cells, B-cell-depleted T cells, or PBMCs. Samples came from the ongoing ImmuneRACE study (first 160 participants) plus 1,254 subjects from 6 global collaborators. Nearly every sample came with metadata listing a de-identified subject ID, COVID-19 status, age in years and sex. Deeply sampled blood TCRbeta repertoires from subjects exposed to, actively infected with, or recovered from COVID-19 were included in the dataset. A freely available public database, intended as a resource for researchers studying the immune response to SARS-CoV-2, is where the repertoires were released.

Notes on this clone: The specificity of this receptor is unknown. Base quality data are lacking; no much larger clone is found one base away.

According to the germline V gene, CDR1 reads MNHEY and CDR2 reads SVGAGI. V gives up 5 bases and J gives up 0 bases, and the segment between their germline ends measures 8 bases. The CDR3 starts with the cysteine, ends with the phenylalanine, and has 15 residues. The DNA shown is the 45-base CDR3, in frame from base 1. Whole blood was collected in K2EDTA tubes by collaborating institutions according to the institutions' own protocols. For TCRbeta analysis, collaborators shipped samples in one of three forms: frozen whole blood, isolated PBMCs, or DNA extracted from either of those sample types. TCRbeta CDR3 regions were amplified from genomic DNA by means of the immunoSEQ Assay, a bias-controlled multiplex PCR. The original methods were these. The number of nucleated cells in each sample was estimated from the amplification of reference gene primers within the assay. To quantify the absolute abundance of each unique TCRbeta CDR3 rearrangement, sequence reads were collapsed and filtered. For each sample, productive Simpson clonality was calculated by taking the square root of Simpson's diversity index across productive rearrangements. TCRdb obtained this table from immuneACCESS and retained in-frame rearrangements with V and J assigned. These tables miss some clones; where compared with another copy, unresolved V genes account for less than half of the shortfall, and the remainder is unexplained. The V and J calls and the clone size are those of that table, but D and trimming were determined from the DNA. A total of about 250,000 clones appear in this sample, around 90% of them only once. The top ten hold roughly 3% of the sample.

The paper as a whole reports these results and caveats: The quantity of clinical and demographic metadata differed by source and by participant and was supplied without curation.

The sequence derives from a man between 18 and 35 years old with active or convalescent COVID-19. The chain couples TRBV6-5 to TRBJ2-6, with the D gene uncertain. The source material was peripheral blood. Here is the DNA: TGTGCCAGCAGTACGGAGAGCTCTGGGGCCAACGTCCTGACTTTC. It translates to CASSTESSGANVLTF.